These 29 T cell receptor beta chains were all obtained from the same sample, sequenced in a study of blood T cells in healthy people across ages. With a J-beta primer mix and a sample-barcoded 5' primer, a second PCR ran about 7 to 11 cycles. TCRdb used MiXCR to reprocess the 5' RACE reads, holding one entry per CDR3 protein. The sample lists hundreds of thousands of distinct CDR3 sequences, roughly 50% seen once, with roughly 37% in the top ten. Sequencing was done on a sample of blood. The source of these receptors is a man older than 75 in good health.

CDR3 protein: CASSVSQGYGYTF. The CDR3 nucleotides read TGTGCCAGCAGCGTAAGTCAGGGATACGGCTACACCTTC. The chain combines TRBV9 with TRBJ1-2; D possibly corresponds to TRBD1 (5 bases). Trimming took 1 base from V and 8 from J, leaving 12 bases between them. The CDR3 consists of 13 residues. Germline values: CDR1 SGDLS, CDR2 YYNGEE.

The chain has TRBV20-1 and TRBJ1-5; 12 positions agree with TRBD1. The CDR3 is made up of 17 amino acids. The germline gives CDR1 DFQATT, CDR2 SNEGSKA (reference sequence). V dropped 6 bases and J dropped 2; count of bases not matched to a gene: 11. The CDR3 DNA is TGCAGTGCCGACACGGGACAGGGGGCTGGCGGCAATCAGCCCCAGCATTTT. Its protein product is CSADTGQGAGGNQPQHF.

This clonotype was seen repeatedly, ten times or more. The chain employs TRBV10-2 and TRBJ2-4; 7 bases are a match to TRBD2. CDR3 length: 15 amino acids. From germline, CDR1 is WSHSY and CDR2 SAAADI. V gave up 6 bases and J gave up 7 bases; unmatched junction bases: 12. The CDR3 loop is CASSELWQGGNIQYF. The CDR3 DNA is TGCGCCAGCAGCGAGCTGTGGCAGGGAGGGAACATTCAGTACTTC.

The genes are TRBV28 and TRBJ2-1; a possible D gene is TRBD2 (8 bases). The CDR3 has 16 residues. Germline V gene data show CDR1 as MDHEN and CDR2 as SYDVKM. The V end was cut by 5 bases, the J end by 9 bases, with 23 bases between. The CDR3 region is CASSQGGTSSLSEQFF. CDR3 bases: TGTGCCAGCAGTCAGGGGGGGACTAGTTCTTTGTCTGAGCAGTTCTTC.

This clonotype has more than one count but fewer than ten. The chain uses TRBV20-1 and TRBJ2-5; a weak D match, TRBD2 (6 bases). The J call may be in error: the DNA end matches TRBJ2-7 better. Germline-derived CDR1 and CDR2 are DFQATT and SNEGSKA (reference sequence). There are 15 residues in the CDR3. CDR3 in amino acids: CSAPGVGGSSYEQYF. DNA of the CDR3: TGCAGTGCGCCGGGGGTGGGAGGTAGTTCCTACGAGCAGTACTTC.

V and J are TRBV7-9 and TRBJ2-5, with 11 bases aligning to TRBD2. V lost 1 base, J lost 11 bases, and 12 bases stayed unmatched. CDR3 length equals 16 residues. Looked up from germline, CDR1 is SEHNR and CDR2 is FQNEAQ (reference sequence). DNA of the CDR3: TGTGCCAGCAGCTTAGGGGCGACTAGCGGGATTGAGGAGCAGTACTTC. Its protein product is CASSLGATSGIEEQYF. Full variable domain (remainder filled in from reference TRBV7-9 and TRBJ2-5): DTGVSQNPRHKITKRGQNVTFRCDPISEHNRLYWYRQTLGQGPEFLTYFQNEAQLEKSRLLSDRFSAERPKGSFSTLEIQRTEQGDSAMYLCASSLGATSGIEEQYFGPGTRLLVL.

This sequence joins TRBV2 and TRBJ2-4; D gene uncertain. CDR1 is SNHLY and CDR2 is FYNNEI in the germline V gene. This CDR3 region has 11 residues. With 2 bases removed from V and 10 bases from J, the gap between germline ends came to 6 bases. The CDR3 coding sequence is TGTGCCAGCAGTGAAAACCTAATTCAGTACTTC. Amino acid sequence: CASSENLIQYF.

In its sample, this clonotype was seen a few times. The chain carries TRBV7-2 and TRBJ1-2, with 8 bases fitting TRBD1. CDR3 length: 14 amino acids. Germline CDR1 reads SGHTA; CDR2 reads FQGNSA. J was trimmed by 6 bases and V by 5 bases; bases with no gene match: 8. The CDR3: CASSPGQGGDGYTF. The DNA for the CDR3 is TGTGCCAGCAGCCCAGGACAGGGTGGGGATGGCTACACCTTC.

The genes are TRBV20-1 and TRBJ2-7; 13 bases are shared with TRBD2. The J call is uncertain, as TRBJ2-5 better fits the DNA end. Germline-derived CDR1 and CDR2 are DFQATT and SNEGSKA (reference sequence). The CDR3 length is 16 residues. CDR3 bases: TGCAGTGCTGGCGGTGGGACTAGCGGGATCTCGGAGACCCAGTACTTC. Protein product: CSAGGGTSGISETQYF.

The chain joins TRBV29-1 to TRBJ1-4; TRBD1 aligns across 8 bases. The CDR3 has 12 residues. Germline CDR1 SQVTM, CDR2 ANQGSEA. The J segment lost 10 bases and the V segment lost 7 bases, leaving 8 bases of the junction unmatched. In nucleotides, the CDR3 is TGCAGCGGGGGGGCAGGGGGCGGAAAACTGTTTTTT. Translated: CSGGAGGGKLFF.

This clonotype was detected a few times. This chain uses TRBV7-9 with TRBJ2-7, with TRBD2 matching over 9 bases. The CDR3 is made up of 14 amino acids. Unmatched junction bases numbered 5, after V lost 5 bases and J lost 3 bases. Germline CDR1 SEHNR, CDR2 FQNEAQ (reference sequence). The CDR3 nucleotides read TGTGCCAGCAGCCCTAGCGGGACCCTCTACGAGCAGTACTTC. It yields the protein CASSPSGTLYEQYF. Combining the CDR3 with reference TRBV7-9 and TRBJ2-7 gives the whole variable domain DTGVSQNPRHKITKRGQNVTFRCDPISEHNRLYWYRQTLGQGPEFLTYFQNEAQLEKSRLLSDRFSAERPKGSFSTLEIQRTEQGDSAMYLCASSPSGTLYEQYFGPGTRLTVT.

The rearrangement joins TRBV20-1 to TRBJ1-1; 8 bases fit TRBD1. The CDR3 covers 13 residues. Unmatched junction bases numbered 9, after V lost 6 bases and J lost 6 bases. Per germline, CDR1 DFQATT and CDR2 SNEGSKA (reference sequence). The CDR3 DNA sequence: TGCAGTGCAAAGGACAGGGCCAACGCTGAAGCTTTCTTT. Its translation: CSAKDRANAEAFF.

This clonotype was seen a single time. V and J are TRBV28 and TRBJ2-4; tentatively, D is TRBD1 or TRBD2 (5 bases each). The J call may be incorrect, as the DNA end agrees better with TRBJ2-7. CDR3 length equals 12 residues. Germline CDR1 MDHEN, CDR2 SYDVKM. This CDR3 is CAIRGAHDEQYF. DNA for the CDR3: TGTGCCATCAGAGGGGCACATGACGAGCAGTACTTC.

The chain recombines TRBV7-2 with TRBJ2-5; D is possibly TRBD1 or TRBD2 (5 bases each). Germline-derived CDR1 and CDR2 are SGHTA and FQGNSA. V lost 4 bases, J lost 7 bases, and 7 bases lay in between. The CDR3 extends over 11 amino acids. Written as DNA, the CDR3 is TGTGCCAGCAGCTGGGGGTGGACCCAGTACTTC. Its protein is CASSWGWTQYF.

This chain uses TRBV9 with TRBJ2-4, with TRBD2 as a possible D gene (6 bases). Trimming removed 6 bases at V and 6 bases at J, with 19 bases between. CDR3 size: 15 residues. Germline values: CDR1 SGDLS, CDR2 YYNGEE. Written as DNA, the CDR3 is TGTGCCAGCAACAACCTAATGGACGGGGGAAACATTCAGTACTTC. Translated: CASNNLMDGGNIQYF.

The V call is TRBV29-1, the J call TRBJ1-3, with D hard to call. Trimming shortened V by 1 base and J by 2 bases, and 3 bases separated the two germline ends. The CDR3 contains 12 residues. Germline V gives CDR1 SQVTM, CDR2 ANQGSEA. The CDR3 bases are TGCAGCGTTGAAGCAGCTGGAAACACCATATATTTT. It encodes CSVEAAGNTIYF.

This chain links TRBV18 with TRBJ2-7, with a possible D match to TRBD1 (6 bases). Matching the DNA end better, TRBJ2-5 makes the J call doubtful. The CDR3 has 14 amino acids. The V gene's germline CDR1 is KGHSH and CDR2 LQKENI. CDR3 coding DNA: TGTGCCAGCTCACCATGGACAGCCCGGGAGACCCAGTACTTC. The encoded protein is CASSPWTARETQYF.

In this sample, this clonotype turned up a few times. The genes are TRBV20-1 and TRBJ2-3; no clear D. Germline CDR1 reads DFQATT; CDR2 reads SNEGSKA (reference sequence). The V gene lost 6 bases and the J gene lost 2 bases, with 9 bases spanning the gap. The CDR3 contains 12 residues. The CDR3: CSAQAHTDTQYF. CDR3 nucleotide sequence: TGCAGTGCCCAGGCCCACACAGATACGCAGTATTTT.

This clonotype was seen repeatedly, ten times or more. The chain recombines TRBV14 with TRBJ2-6; D not resolved. The CDR3 sequence is 12 residues long. Germline CDR1 and CDR2: SGHDN and FVKESK. V was pared by 4 bases and J by 3 bases, with 1 base between. The CDR3 here is CASSLGANVLTF. As DNA, the CDR3 is TGTGCCAGCAGCCTTGGGGCCAACGTCCTGACTTTC.

V is TRBV28 and J is TRBJ2-7; a possible D gene is TRBD2 (6 bases). CDR1 is MDHEN and CDR2 is SYDVKM in the germline V gene. CDR3 size: 16 residues. V was cut by 6 bases and J by 5 bases, with 23 bases left in between. This CDR3 reads CASRTGGQVVGNEQYF. CDR3 DNA: TGTGCCAGCAGGACCGGAGGGCAGGTGGTGGGGAACGAGCAGTACTTC.

The CDR3 nucleotides are TGCAGTGCTAAACAGGACCACTACGAGCAGTACTTC. Amino acids: CSAKQDHYEQYF. V gene TRBV20-1 combines with J gene TRBJ2-7, with a tentative D call TRBD1 (5 bases). There are 12 residues in the CDR3. From germline, CDR1 is DFQATT and CDR2 SNEGSKA (reference sequence). The V and J ends lost 4 bases and 3 bases respectively, with 10 bases between them.

CDR3 sequence reads: CASSTEYRVATEAFF. CDR3 DNA: TGTGCCAGCAGTACAGAGTACAGGGTCGCCACTGAAGCTTTCTTT. The chain employs TRBV6-5 and TRBJ1-1, with D possibly matching TRBD1 (6 bases). The CDR3 extends over 15 amino acids. V shed 5 bases and J shed 4 bases, with 17 bases lying between them. From germline, CDR1 is MNHEY and CDR2 SVGAGI.

The chain employs TRBV5-1 and TRBJ2-1; TRBD2 matches 16 bases. V lost 3 bases and J lost 8; bases outside the gene matches: 11. The germline CDR1 and CDR2 sequences are SGHRS and YFSETQ. This CDR3 has 18 amino acids. The CDR3 DNA follows: TGCGCCAGCAGCTCGGGACTAGCGGGAGGGCCCAGTTTACATGAGCAGTTCTTC. It encodes CASSSGLAGGPSLHEQFF.

V is TRBV20-1 and J is TRBJ2-1; D uncertain. This CDR3 is 11 amino acids long. V was pared by 3 bases and J by 5 bases, with 5 bases between. Germline V gives CDR1 DFQATT, CDR2 SNEGSKA (reference sequence). The CDR3 protein is CSARTHNEQFF. Written as DNA, the CDR3 is TGCAGTGCTAGGACTCACAATGAGCAGTTCTTC.

The chain joins TRBV20-1 to TRBJ2-2, with 11 bases matching TRBD2. The CDR3 has 16 residues. V lost 5 bases and J lost 4; bases outside the gene matches: 9. Germline CDR1 DFQATT, CDR2 SNEGSKA (reference sequence). This CDR3 is CSASFLAGGGTGELFF. In DNA form, the CDR3 reads TGCAGTGCTTCATTTCTAGCGGGAGGTGGCACCGGGGAGCTGTTTTTT.

The chain is built from TRBV10-3 and TRBJ2-1, with D possibly matching TRBD1 (6 bases). Looked up from germline, CDR1 is ENHRY and CDR2 is SYGVKD. V was shortened by 6 bases and J by 8 bases, with 20 bases between the two germline ends. This CDR3 has 15 residues. DNA for the CDR3: TGTGCCATCAGCCCTGATCGGGACAACCTGGATGAGCAGTTCTTC. Translated, it gives CAISPDRDNLDEQFF.

The V call is TRBV24-1, the J call TRBJ2-4; a possible D gene is TRBD2 (5 bases). V was clipped by 3 bases and J by 5 bases, with 7 bases between them. The CDR3 spans 13 residues. The germline CDR1 and CDR2 sequences are KGHDR and SFDVKD. CDR3 loop: CATSDPSQNIQYF. The DNA of the CDR3 is TGTGCCACCAGTGATCCTAGCCAAAACATTCAGTACTTC.

The gene calls are TRBV12-3 or TRBV12-4 and TRBJ2-5; possibly TRBD1 or TRBD2 for D (5 bases each). Trimming left V 6 bases short and J 5 bases short, with 19 bases between. The CDR3 runs to 15 residues. DNA for the CDR3: TGTGCCAGCAGGCTCGCCAATGGGGGACGGGAGACCCAGTACTTC. Protein product: CASRLANGGRETQYF.

The rearrangement links TRBV7-2 to TRBJ2-5; D is ambiguous. V gave up 6 bases and J gave up 0 bases, with 14 bases separating them. The CDR3 contains 15 residues. The germline gives CDR1 SGHTA, CDR2 FQGNSA. CDR3 bases: TGTGCCAGCAGGCTAACCCTGGCTAACCAAGAGACCCAGTACTTC. This codes for CASRLTLANQETQYF.